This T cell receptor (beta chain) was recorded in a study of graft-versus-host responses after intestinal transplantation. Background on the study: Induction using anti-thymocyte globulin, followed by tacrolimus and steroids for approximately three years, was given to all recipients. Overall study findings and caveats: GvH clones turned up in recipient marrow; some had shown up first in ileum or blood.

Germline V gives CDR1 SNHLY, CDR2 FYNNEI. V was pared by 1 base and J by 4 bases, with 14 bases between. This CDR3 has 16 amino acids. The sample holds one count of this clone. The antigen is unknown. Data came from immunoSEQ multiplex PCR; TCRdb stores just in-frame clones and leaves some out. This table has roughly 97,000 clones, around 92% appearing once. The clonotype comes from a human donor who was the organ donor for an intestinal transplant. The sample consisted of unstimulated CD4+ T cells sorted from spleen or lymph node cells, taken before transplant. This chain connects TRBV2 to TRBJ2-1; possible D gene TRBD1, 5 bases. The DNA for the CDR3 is TGTGCCAGCAGTGAAGGGCCGACAGCCGGATACAATGAGCAGTTCTTC. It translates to CASSEGPTAGYNEQFF.